This T cell receptor (beta chain) came from a study of blood T cell repertoires in COVID-19 (TCRdb year 2020). Background for the entire study: Samples from collaborators originated in the United States, Italy and Spain and spanned both the acute and convalescent phases of COVID-19. HLA class I and class II types, where available, came from metadata supplied by the sample provider rather than from assay-based typing. Sample metadata almost always included a de-identified subject ID, COVID-19 status, age in years and sex. The repertoires were released in a freely available public database intended as a resource for research on the immune response to SARS-CoV-2. The samples were drawn from the first 160 participants of the ongoing ImmuneRACE study and from 1,254 subjects provided by 6 global collaborators. The dataset comprised deeply sampled blood TCRbeta repertoires from subjects exposed to, actively infected with, or recovered from COVID-19. The material from the prospective study consisted of cDNA or gDNA derived from T cells, B-cell-depleted T cells, or PBMCs.

What the study reported, not specific to this receptor: The amount of clinical and demographic metadata varied by source and participant and was provided uncurated.

The immunoSEQ Assay, a bias-controlled multiplex PCR, was used to amplify TCRbeta CDR3 regions from genomic DNA. Per the authors' processing: The number of nucleated cells in each sample was estimated from the amplification of reference gene primers within the assay. To quantify the absolute abundance of each unique TCRbeta CDR3 rearrangement, sequence reads were collapsed and filtered. For each sample, productive Simpson clonality was calculated as the square root of Simpson's diversity index over productive rearrangements. TCRdb holds this immuneACCESS table with in-frame rearrangements only. Some clones are missing; in checked studies, unresolved V genes explain under half, and the rest has no known cause. Clone size and V and J calls were adopted from that table, with D and trimming inferred from the DNA. The sample has about 170,000 clones on record, roughly 87% of them singletons. In total, the top ten clones hold more than 6.5% of the sample.

Participants in the prospective study were aged roughly 18 to 100 years, lived in 24 United States geographic areas, and enrolled through a virtual design. To assign participants to cohorts, the prospective study relied on clinical history that participants themselves reported in a screening survey and a study questionnaire. Recovered participants in ImmuneRACE Cohort 3 were defined as having two consecutive negative NP/OP PCR tests, clearance from a healthcare professional, or resolution of symptoms. In the prospective study, whole blood, serum and a nasopharyngeal or oropharyngeal swab were collected from each participant by mobile phlebotomists. Additional blood draws and questionnaires over an approximately two-month period could optionally be provided by prospective study participants. Prospective study blood samples were shipped either frozen or at room temperature before DNA extraction.

The germline V gene supplies CDR1 SGHRS and CDR2 YFSETQ. From its cysteine to its phenylalanine, the CDR3 spans 15 amino acids. Here the CDR3 DNA is all that survives: 45 bases in frame from base 1. Trimming accounts for 3 bases at V and 8 bases at J, while the number of junction bases matched to no gene is 10. To note about this clone: The clone's antigen remains unknown. Per-base qualities were not stored, and no clone one base away is much larger.

The sequencing sample was made of PBMCs or T cells enriched from blood (not recorded which). The clonotype comes from a woman aged 50 to 60 who had recovered from COVID-19. The chain is encoded by TRBV5-1 joined to TRBJ1-4; TRBD1 lines up with 7 middle nucleotides. This receptor carries the CDR3 CASSYRQGSGEKLFF. The DNA sequence is given as TGCGCCAGCAGCTATAGACAGGGCTCGGGGGAAAAACTGTTTTTT.